This TCR beta chain originates from a study of T cells in Graves' hyperthyroidism and ophthalmopathy. TCR beta CDR3 sequences were amplified from RNA transcripts. The primer set for the first-round RT-PCR of the TCR CDR3 was HTBI. TCRdb independently ran MiXCR on the multiplex PCR reads; one entry per CDR3 protein. Of a few hundred thousand distinct CDR3 sequences in the sample, approximately 18% are singletons; the top ten hold under 55%. This clonotype was counted at least ten times. Its target is not known. Study findings and constraints: Stable hyperthyroidism was separated from ophthalmopathy by a model based on 13 V-J features.

V was clipped by 5 bases and J by 0 bases; unmatched bases: 6. The CDR3 is made up of 16 amino acids. Germline V gene data show CDR1 as MNHNS and CDR2 as SASEGT. V and J are TRBV6-1 and TRBJ2-1; 8 bases match TRBD1. Input material: blood. This sequence was found in a woman between 50 and 59 years old with Graves' hyperthyroidism. The DNA of the CDR3 is TGTGCCAGCAGTTCCGACAGGGGAAGCTCCTACAATGAGCAGTTCTTC. Translated, it gives CASSSDRGSSYNEQFF.